These 15 T cell receptor beta chains came from one sample sequenced in a study of naive and memory T cell subsets. An equimolar mix of two oligonucleotides served as the beta constant-region primer for TRBC1 and TRBC2. TCRdb re-called the UMI-ligation and nested PCR reads with MiXCR, one entry per CDR3 protein. The profile shows around 160,000 distinct CDR3 sequences, 15% to 20% of them singletons. The specimen was naive CD4+ T cells from blood. The receptors were gathered from a human donor in good health.

This clonotype has more than one count but fewer than ten. This chain joins TRBV20-1 and TRBJ2-1, with D unclear. This CDR3 has 13 residues. Per germline, CDR1 DFQATT and CDR2 SNEGSKA (reference sequence). The V gene lost 1 base and the J gene lost 1 base, with 5 bases spanning the gap. The CDR3 is CSARADSYNEQFF. The DNA for the CDR3 is TGCAGTGCTAGAGCAGATTCCTACAATGAGCAGTTCTTC.

The chain has TRBV29-1 and TRBJ1-6; 7 bases align to TRBD1. In germline, CDR1 is SQVTM, CDR2 ANQGSEA. This CDR3 region has 16 residues. V trimming: 6 bases; J trimming: 6 bases; junction bases outside the gene matches: 14. DNA of the CDR3: TGCAGCGTGAGAATCAGGGGGGCCGAACTTAATTCACCCCTCCACTTT. It yields the protein CSVRIRGAELNSPLHF.

The rearrangement joins TRBV7-9 to TRBJ2-3; the D is unclear. CDR3 size: 14 residues. Germline V lookup: CDR1 SEHNR, CDR2 FQNEAQ (reference sequence). Trimming removed 2 bases from V and 3 bases from J, with 9 bases in between. The CDR3 protein is CASSLRTKTDTQYF. The CDR3 coding sequence is TGTGCCAGCAGCTTAAGAACTAAAACAGATACGCAGTATTTT.

This clonotype has only a few counts. The chain couples TRBV20-1 to TRBJ2-7, with 7 bases lining up with TRBD2. With V trimmed by 5 bases and J by 0 bases, 7 bases remained unmatched. The germline gives CDR1 DFQATT, CDR2 SNEGSKA (reference sequence). The CDR3 runs 14 residues. The CDR3 DNA follows: TGCAGTGCTGGGGCTAGCGGAAACTCCTACGAGCAGTACTTC. It encodes CSAGASGNSYEQYF.

A few counts support this clonotype. This chain connects TRBV6-1 to TRBJ2-2; 9 positions agree with TRBD2. J gave up 4 bases and V 11 bases, and 11 bases lay outside the gene matches. This CDR3 has 15 amino acids. CDR1 and CDR2 (germline): MNHNS, SASEGT. CDR3 in amino acids: CAVSSGVKGTGELFF. DNA for the CDR3: TGTGCCGTTTCTAGCGGGGTTAAGGGCACCGGGGAGCTGTTTTTT.

The genes are TRBV24-1 and TRBJ2-1, with 7 bases aligning to TRBD2. After removal of 2 bases from V and 8 bases from J, the junction contained 8 bases not matched to a gene. Germline V gene data show CDR1 as KGHDR and CDR2 as SFDVKD. The CDR3 is 15 residues long. CDR3 DNA sequence: TGTGCCACCAGTGATTCGCGGGAGCGAGGTCATGAGCAGTTCTTC. Amino acids: CATSDSRERGHEQFF.

This clonotype was seen a few times. The V and J genes are TRBV7-9 and TRBJ2-7; possible D gene TRBD2, 6 bases. CDR3 length equals 16 residues. In germline, CDR1 is SEHNR, CDR2 FQNEAQ (reference sequence). V lost 5 bases, J lost 2 bases, and 19 bases lay in between. The CDR3 region is CASSSLGDSSTYEQYF. CDR3 nucleotides: TGTGCCAGCAGCAGCCTGGGGGACTCTTCGACCTACGAGCAGTACTTC.

This clonotype occurred a few times. This sequence joins TRBV5-1 and TRBJ2-3; D is unclear. In germline, CDR1 is SGHRS, CDR2 YFSETQ. The CDR3 has 14 residues. Trimming took off 0 bases at V and 0 bases at J, with 5 bases between the two ends. This CDR3 reads CASSLGSSTDTQYF. CDR3 in DNA: TGCGCCAGCAGCTTGGGAAGTAGCACAGATACGCAGTATTTT.

The chain couples TRBV7-2 to TRBJ2-7; D is unclear. Germline assignment: CDR1 SGHTA and CDR2 FQGNSA. CDR3 length: 13 residues. V was shortened by 2 bases and J by 6 bases, with 11 bases between the two germline ends. CDR3 region: CASSLLPPGEQYF. The CDR3 nucleotides read TGTGCCAGCAGCTTACTCCCGCCCGGCGAGCAGTACTTC.

This clonotype was recorded at least ten times. This chain's CDR3 is CASSPGQGVPGELFF. CDR3 in DNA: TGTGCCAGCAGCCCCGGACAGGGGGTCCCCGGGGAGCTGTTTTTT. The chain has TRBV7-6 and TRBJ2-2; 10 bases line up with TRBD1. Losses at the gene ends were 5 bases for V and 6 bases for J; bases not matched to a gene: 6. Germline loops: CDR1 SGHVS, CDR2 FNYEAQ. This CDR3 is built from 15 residues.

The V gene is TRBV12-3 or TRBV12-4, the J gene TRBJ2-5; D unclear. V was cut by 4 bases and J by 5 bases, with 11 bases left in between. The CDR3 has 13 amino acids. DNA for the CDR3: TGTGCCAGCAGTTCCCGGGTGTGGGAGACCCAGTACTTC. Protein product: CASSSRVWETQYF.

This clonotype has a handful of counts. The rearrangement uses TRBV7-7 and TRBJ2-5; 8 bases agree with TRBD1. CDR1 and CDR2 (germline): SSHAT, FNYEAQ (reference sequence). The junction had 6 bases not matched to a gene; V was cut back by 5 bases and J by 4 bases. The CDR3 is 14 residues long. The DNA of the CDR3 is TGTGCCAGCAGCGGAGGACAGGGAAGAGAGACCCAGTACTTC. It codes for CASSGGQGRETQYF. Full variable domain (rest looked up from reference TRBV7-7 and TRBJ2-5): GAGVSQSPRYKVTKRGQDVTLRCDPISSHATLYWYQQALGQGPEFLTYFNYEAQPDKSGLPSDRFSAERPEGSISTLTIQRTEQRDSAMYRCASSGGQGRETQYFGPGTRLLVL.

This clonotype has just a few counts. This sequence joins TRBV29-1 and TRBJ2-5; tentative D call: TRBD2 (5 bases). This CDR3 contains 14 residues. CDR1 is SQVTM and CDR2 is ANQGSEA in the germline V gene. Trimming left V 1 base short and J 5 bases short, with 14 bases between. CDR3 protein: CSVEALRARETQYF. CDR3 bases: TGCAGCGTTGAAGCCCTGAGGGCCCGTGAGACCCAGTACTTC.

There are a few counts of this clonotype. V usage is TRBV7-9 and J usage is TRBJ2-4, with D possibly TRBD1 on 5 matching bases. The CDR3 is made up of 15 amino acids. Looked up from germline, CDR1 is SEHNR and CDR2 is FQNEAQ (reference sequence). V lost 3 bases and J 0 bases, leaving 9 bases between the germline ends. The CDR3 region is CASSLQGLAKNIQYF. The DNA of the CDR3 is TGTGCCAGCAGCTTGCAGGGTCTAGCCAAAAACATTCAGTACTTC.

The chain uses TRBV30 and TRBJ2-3, with D maybe TRBD2 (5 bases). This CDR3 region has 15 residues. Trimming cost V 0 bases and J 4 bases, with 14 bases left between them. Germline CDR1 and CDR2: GTSNPN and SVGIG (reference sequence). This CDR3 reads CAWSVLSGQADTQYF. The CDR3 DNA reads TGTGCCTGGAGTGTACTAAGCGGCCAGGCAGATACGCAGTATTTT.